This T cell receptor beta chain comes out of a study of beta chain features in type 1 diabetes. For the study at large: Age, gender and cell yields were similar between patients and healthy donors. Investigators examined roughly 99,000,000 sorted cells across all samples.

Trimming took 0 bases from V and 4 from J; bases not matched to a gene: 3. The CDR3 is 15 residues long. Germline CDR1 KGHSH, CDR2 LQKENI. What was sequenced were expressed TCRB transcripts, since all of the isolated RNA had been reverse transcribed. TCRdb's copy holds only in-frame clones and misses some; the assay was immunoSEQ multiplex PCR. The repertoire holds 450,000 or so clones, with 10% to 12% as singletons. Points from the study as a whole: Naive, central memory and Treg TCRB repertoires seemed to resemble each other more closely in patients than they did in healthy donors.

CD45RO/CCR7/CD25/CD127/CD95/CD27 sorting isolated CD4+ naive, central memory, regulatory and stem cell-like memory cells. This clone was seen a few times. Its specificity is not known. The sequence came from a woman in her late teens or twenties in good health. The material sequenced was naive CD4+ T cells from blood. The rearrangement links TRBV18 to TRBJ1-1, with 9 positions matching TRBD1. DNA for the CDR3: TGTGCCAGCTCACCACCATTGACAGGGGGCACTGAAGCTTTCTTT. Translated, it gives CASSPPLTGGTEAFF.